This passage covers 20 T cell receptor beta chains from one sample sequenced in a study of PD-1 blockade in classical Hodgkin lymphoma. The repertoire was sequenced with immunoSEQ multiplex PCR; TCRdb's copy has only in-frame clones and lacks some. The data hold about 32,000 clones, with around 89% observed a single time. Time point noted: newly diagnosed, previously untreated cHL patient sample. Negative selection with magnetic separation was used to purify CD4+ T cells from thawed PBMCs. The sample was CD4+ T cells from blood. These receptors all come from a human donor with classical Hodgkin lymphoma.

The chain has TRBV7-3 and TRBJ2-7, with D unresolved. CDR1 and CDR2 from the germline V gene are SGHTA and FQGTGA. The V gene lost 2 bases and the J gene lost 7 bases, with 12 bases spanning the gap. The CDR3 extends over 13 amino acids. The CDR3 loop is CASSLFVGNEQYF. For the CDR3, the DNA is TGTGCCAGCAGCTTATTCGTGGGAAATGAGCAGTACTTC. The whole variable domain, filled in from reference TRBV7-3 and TRBJ2-7, reads GAGVSQTPSNKVTEKGKYVELRCDPISGHTALYWYRQSLGQGPEFLIYFQGTGAADDSGLPNDRFFAVRPEGSVSTLKIQRTERGDSAVYLCASSLFVGNEQYFGPGTRLTVT.

This clone came up a few times. The rearrangement joins TRBV4-2 to TRBJ1-2; no firm D call. This CDR3 is 16 amino acids long. Trimming removed 0 bases at V and 1 base at J, with 12 bases between. CDR1 is LGHNA, CDR2 YNFKEQ, per germline. Here the CDR3 reads CASSQEIGRRNYGYTF. The CDR3 nucleotides read TGTGCCAGCAGCCAAGAAATAGGACGGCGTAACTATGGCTACACCTTC.

The sample holds one count of this clone. The chain uses TRBV4-2 and TRBJ1-5; 8 nucleotides line up with TRBD1. V was clipped by 5 bases and J by 5 bases; unmatched bases: 5. CDR3 size: 14 residues. The germline CDR1 and CDR2 sequences are LGHNA and YNFKEQ. The CDR3: CASSRQGSDQPQHF. Written as DNA, the CDR3 is TGTGCCAGCAGCAGACAGGGGAGCGATCAGCCCCAGCATTTT.

This chain links TRBV6-5 with TRBJ1-3, with unresolved D. V was clipped by 5 bases and J by 2 bases, with 10 bases between them. CDR1 is MNHEY and CDR2 is SVGAGI in the germline V gene. This CDR3 has 14 residues. CDR3 in amino acids: CASSALGTGNTIYF. The CDR3 bases are TGTGCCAGCAGTGCGTTAGGGACTGGAAACACCATATATTTT.

The V call is TRBV18, the J call TRBJ2-1; 8 bases agree with TRBD2. CDR1 KGHSH and CDR2 LQKENI come from the germline V gene. Trimming cost V 3 bases and J 8 bases; bases outside gene matches: 6. The CDR3 has 14 residues. CDR3 residues: CASSPQREWDEQFF. CDR3 in DNA: TGTGCCAGCTCACCCCAGCGGGAGTGGGATGAGCAGTTCTTC.

The V gene is TRBV11-1, the J gene TRBJ2-1; 10 bases align to TRBD2. CDR1 and CDR2 (germline): SGHAT, FQDESV (reference sequence). The CDR3 consists of 16 residues. V was pared by 4 bases and J by 6 bases, with 9 bases of the junction left unmatched. CDR3 nucleotide sequence: TGTGCCAGCAGCTACCCAGGGACTAGCGACGTCAATGAGCAGTTCTTC. Translating gives CASSYPGTSDVNEQFF.

This chain connects TRBV28 to TRBJ2-4; possible D gene TRBD1, 5 bases. The germline gives CDR1 MDHEN, CDR2 SYDVKM. V was cut by 4 bases and J by 0 bases, with 16 bases left in between. The CDR3 runs 17 residues. The CDR3 DNA sequence: TGTGCCAGCAGTTCGCCCTACAGGATACTAGCCAAAAACATTCAGTACTTC. This codes for CASSSPYRILAKNIQYF.

This rearrangement joins TRBV28 to TRBJ1-2, with D possibly matching TRBD1 (5 bases). Germline V CDR1 and CDR2: MDHEN, SYDVKM. Trimming took off 3 bases at V and 8 bases at J, with 13 bases between the two ends. The CDR3 covers 13 residues. The CDR3 reads CASSLAGLRGYTF. The CDR3 DNA follows: TGTGCCAGCAGTTTGGCAGGGTTACGCGGCTACACCTTC.

The chain has TRBV5-6 and TRBJ1-6; D might be TRBD1 (5 bases). This CDR3 has 16 amino acids. CDR1 SGHDT and CDR2 YYEEEE come from the germline V gene. V lost 1 base and J lost 7, with 15 bases in between. The CDR3 region is CASSLYGDARNSPLHF. The CDR3, as DNA: TGTGCCAGCAGCTTGTATGGGGACGCAAGGAATTCACCCCTCCACTTT.

This clone was counted a few times. The chain uses TRBV7-9 and TRBJ1-3; weak D call: TRBD1 (5 bases). This CDR3 is built from 14 residues. The V gene lost 1 base and the J gene lost 5 bases, with 9 bases spanning the gap. In germline, CDR1 is SEHNR, CDR2 FQNEAQ (reference sequence). CDR3 protein: CASSLEGSRNTIYF. The DNA for the CDR3 is TGTGCCAGCAGCTTAGAGGGGTCAAGAAACACCATATATTTT.

The chain couples TRBV2 to TRBJ1-1; possibly TRBD1 for D (5 bases). Trimming removed 1 base at V and 5 bases at J, with 11 bases between. Germline V CDR1 and CDR2: SNHLY, FYNNEI. This CDR3 spans 14 amino acids. DNA of the CDR3: TGTGCCAGCAGTGAAGGGGGGGTCGTGACTGAAGCTTTCTTT. Protein sequence: CASSEGGVVTEAFF.

The chain couples TRBV11-1 to TRBJ1-2; D gene ambiguous. The CDR3 totals 15 residues. Looked up from germline, CDR1 is SGHAT and CDR2 is FQDESV (reference sequence). V was clipped by 0 bases and J by 5 bases, with 13 bases between them. The CDR3 sequence is CASSLARGPVYGYTF. CDR3 sequence (DNA): TGTGCCAGCAGCTTAGCGCGGGGTCCCGTTTATGGCTACACCTTC.

This sequence joins TRBV6-6 and TRBJ2-7; no clear D gene. The germline V gene encodes CDR1 MNHNY and CDR2 SVGAGI (reference sequence). V lost 6 bases, J lost 5 bases, and 14 bases lay in between. The CDR3 consists of 13 residues. As DNA, the CDR3 is TGTGCCAGCAGCCCCGGGCCGTATCACGAGCAGTACTTC. This translates into CASSPGPYHEQYF.

This clone was counted a few times. The chain has TRBV15 and TRBJ1-4, with TRBD1 as a possible D gene (5 bases). This CDR3 spans 14 amino acids. The germline gives CDR1 LNHNV, CDR2 YYDKDF (reference sequence). V was trimmed by 5 bases and J by 3 bases, leaving 10 bases between them. The CDR3 DNA reads as TGTGCCACCAGCGTGTGGGGGGCTAATGAAAAACTGTTTTTT. It yields the protein CATSVWGANEKLFF.

V usage is TRBV7-2 and J usage is TRBJ1-2; weak D call: TRBD1 (6 bases). The germline V gene encodes CDR1 SGHTA and CDR2 FQGNSA. This CDR3 region has 15 residues. Trimming stripped 4 bases from V and 3 bases from J, with 15 bases between. CDR3 in DNA: TGTGCCAGCAGCTCCCGGGCCACAGGGCACTATGGCTACACCTTC. Translating it yields CASSSRATGHYGYTF.

The chain links TRBV7-2 to TRBJ2-1; TRBD2 matches 11 bases. The CDR3 loop spans 15 amino acids. The trim removed 5 bases at V and 4 bases at J, leaving 4 bases unmatched. Looked up from germline, CDR1 is SGHTA and CDR2 is FQGNSA. CDR3 region: CASSPGTSGYNEQFF. The CDR3 DNA is TGTGCCAGCAGCCCCGGGACTAGCGGATACAATGAGCAGTTCTTC. The full variable domain, its missing parts supplied by reference TRBV7-2 and TRBJ2-1, is GAGVSQSPSNKVTEKGKDVELRCDPISGHTALYWYRQSLGQGLEFLIYFQGNSAPDKSGLPSDRFSAERTGGSVSTLTIQRTQQEDSAVYLCASSPGTSGYNEQFFGPGTRLTVL.

The genes are TRBV30 and TRBJ2-1; TRBD2 aligns across 13 bases. In germline, CDR1 is GTSNPN, CDR2 SVGIG (reference sequence). The CDR3 extends over 16 amino acids. V dropped 2 bases and J dropped 5; count of bases not matched to a gene: 6. The CDR3 sequence: CAWSKKTSGGNNEQFF. The CDR3 coding sequence is TGTGCCTGGAGTAAAAAGACTAGCGGGGGGAACAATGAGCAGTTCTTC.

The chain has TRBV5-4 and TRBJ1-1; possible D gene TRBD1, 5 bases. The CDR3 covers 15 residues. Germline CDR1 SGHNT, CDR2 YYREEE (reference sequence). Trimming cost V 4 bases and J 1 base, with 14 bases left between them. The CDR3 DNA reads TGTGCCAGCAGCGCGGGGGGACGGGGGAACACTGAAGCTTTCTTT. Its translation: CASSAGGRGNTEAFF. The full variable domain, rest sourced from reference TRBV5-4 and TRBJ1-1, is ETGVTQSPTHLIKTRGQQVTLRCSSQSGHNTVSWYQQALGQGPQFIFQYYREEENGRGNFPPRFSGLQFPNYSSELNVNALELDDSALYLCASSAGGRGNTEAFFGQGTRLTVV.

V usage is TRBV7-8 and J usage is TRBJ2-3, with TRBD2 identical over 8 bases. The length of the CDR3 is 16 residues. Germline CDR1 is SGHVS and CDR2 is FQNEAQ. V shed 5 bases and J 2 bases; nucleotides not matched to a gene: 9. CDR3 amino acids: CASSPLAGTHTDTQYF. The CDR3 bases are TGTGCCAGCAGCCCCTTAGCGGGAACCCACACAGATACGCAGTATTTT.

The CDR3 loop reads CASSDPAGIDEQFF. As DNA, the CDR3 is TGCGCCAGCAGCGACCCAGCGGGAATCGATGAGCAGTTCTTC. The chain has TRBV5-1 and TRBJ2-1; 7 nucleotides match TRBD2. Per the germline V gene, CDR1 is SGHRS and CDR2 is YFSETQ. The length of the CDR3 is 14 residues. V lost 4 bases, J lost 8 bases, and 9 bases stayed unmatched.